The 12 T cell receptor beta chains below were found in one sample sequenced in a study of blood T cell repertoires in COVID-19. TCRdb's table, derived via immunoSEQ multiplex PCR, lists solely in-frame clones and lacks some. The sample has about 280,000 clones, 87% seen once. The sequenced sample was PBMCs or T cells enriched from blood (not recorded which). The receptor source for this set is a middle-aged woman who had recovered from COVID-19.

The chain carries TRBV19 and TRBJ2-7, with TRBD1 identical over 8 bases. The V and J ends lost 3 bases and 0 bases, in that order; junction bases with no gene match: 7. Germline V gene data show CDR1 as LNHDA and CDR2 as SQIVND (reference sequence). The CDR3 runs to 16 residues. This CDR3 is CASSIMAGGASYEQYF. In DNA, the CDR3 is TGTGCCAGTAGTATCATGGCAGGGGGCGCCTCCTACGAGCAGTACTTC.

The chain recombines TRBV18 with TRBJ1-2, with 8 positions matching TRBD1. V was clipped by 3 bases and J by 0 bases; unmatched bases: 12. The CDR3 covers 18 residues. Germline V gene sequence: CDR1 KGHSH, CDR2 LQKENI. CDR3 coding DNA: TGTGCCAGCTCACCGTTGGGGCAGGGGGCGATTGCTAACTATGGCTACACCTTC. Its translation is CASSPLGQGAIANYGYTF.

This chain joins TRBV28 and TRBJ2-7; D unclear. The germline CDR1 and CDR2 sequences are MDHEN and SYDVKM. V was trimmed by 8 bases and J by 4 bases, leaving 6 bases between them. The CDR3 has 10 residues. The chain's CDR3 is CASAHYEQYF. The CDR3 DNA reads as TGTGCCAGCGCGCATTACGAGCAGTACTTC.

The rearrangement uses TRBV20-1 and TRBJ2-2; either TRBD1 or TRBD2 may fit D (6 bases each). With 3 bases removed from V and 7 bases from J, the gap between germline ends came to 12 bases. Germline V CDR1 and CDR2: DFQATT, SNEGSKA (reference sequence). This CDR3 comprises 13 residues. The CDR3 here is CSASGGQGGELFF. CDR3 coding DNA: TGCAGTGCTAGTGGGGGGCAGGGCGGGGAGCTGTTTTTT.

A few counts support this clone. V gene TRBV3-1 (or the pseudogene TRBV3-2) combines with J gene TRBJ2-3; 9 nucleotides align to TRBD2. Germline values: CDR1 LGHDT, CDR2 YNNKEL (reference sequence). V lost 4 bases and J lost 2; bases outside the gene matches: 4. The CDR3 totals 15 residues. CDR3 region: CASSRLAGTTDTQYF. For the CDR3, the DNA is TGTGCCAGCAGCCGTCTAGCGGGAACCACAGATACGCAGTATTTT.

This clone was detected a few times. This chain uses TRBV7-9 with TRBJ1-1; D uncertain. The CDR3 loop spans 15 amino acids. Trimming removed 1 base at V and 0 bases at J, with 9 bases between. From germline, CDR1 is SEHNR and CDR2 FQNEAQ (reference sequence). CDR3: CASSLVPEVNTEAFF. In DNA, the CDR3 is TGTGCCAGCAGCTTAGTTCCGGAGGTGAACACTGAAGCTTTCTTT.

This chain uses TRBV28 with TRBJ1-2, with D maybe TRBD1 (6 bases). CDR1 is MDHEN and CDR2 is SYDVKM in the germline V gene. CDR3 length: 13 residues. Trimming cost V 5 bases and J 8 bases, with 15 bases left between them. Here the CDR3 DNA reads TGTGCCAGCAGTCCTAACAACAGGGAAGGCTACACCTTC. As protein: CASSPNNREGYTF.

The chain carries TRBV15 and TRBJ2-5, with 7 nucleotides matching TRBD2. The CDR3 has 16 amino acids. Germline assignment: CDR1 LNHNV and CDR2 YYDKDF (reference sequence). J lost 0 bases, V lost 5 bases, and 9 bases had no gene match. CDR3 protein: CATSPRVAGYQETQYF. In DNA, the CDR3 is TGTGCCACCAGCCCTCGGGTAGCGGGCTACCAAGAGACCCAGTACTTC.

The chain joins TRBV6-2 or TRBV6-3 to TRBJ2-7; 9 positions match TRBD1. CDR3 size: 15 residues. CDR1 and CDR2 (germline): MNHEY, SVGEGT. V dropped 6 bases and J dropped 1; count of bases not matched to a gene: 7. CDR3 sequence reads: CASSLGQGLSYEQYF. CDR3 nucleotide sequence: TGTGCCAGCAGCCTAGGACAGGGGTTGTCCTACGAGCAGTACTTC.

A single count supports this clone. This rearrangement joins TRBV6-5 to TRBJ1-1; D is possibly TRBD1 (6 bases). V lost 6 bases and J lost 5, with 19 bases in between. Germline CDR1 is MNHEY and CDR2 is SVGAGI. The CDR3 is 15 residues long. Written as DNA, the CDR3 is TGTGCCAGCAGGGCCTCGACAGGAACGGGTACTGAAGCTTTCTTT. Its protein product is CASRASTGTGTEAFF.

The chain's CDR3 is CASSLSRGADTQYF. CDR3 sequence (DNA): TGTGCCAGCAGCTTAAGCAGGGGTGCAGATACGCAGTATTTT. The genes are TRBV7-8 and TRBJ2-3; D perhaps matches TRBD1 (6 bases). The CDR3 is made up of 14 amino acids. In germline, CDR1 is SGHVS, CDR2 FQNEAQ. V lost 2 bases to trimming and J lost 4 bases, with 10 bases between them.

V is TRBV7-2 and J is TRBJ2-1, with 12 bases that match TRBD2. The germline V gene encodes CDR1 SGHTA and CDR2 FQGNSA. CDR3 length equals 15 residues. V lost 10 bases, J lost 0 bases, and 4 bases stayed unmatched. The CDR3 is CAIGLAGNSYNEQFF. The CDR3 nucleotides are TGTGCCATCGGACTAGCGGGGAACTCCTACAATGAGCAGTTCTTC.